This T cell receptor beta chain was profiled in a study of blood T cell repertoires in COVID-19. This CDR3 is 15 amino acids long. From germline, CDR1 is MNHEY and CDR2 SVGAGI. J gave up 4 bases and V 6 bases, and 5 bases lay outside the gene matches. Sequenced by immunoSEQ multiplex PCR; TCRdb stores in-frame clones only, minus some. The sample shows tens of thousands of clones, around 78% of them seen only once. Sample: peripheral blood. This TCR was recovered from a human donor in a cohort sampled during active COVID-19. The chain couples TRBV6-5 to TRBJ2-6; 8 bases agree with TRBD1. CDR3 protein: CASRADRAGANVLTF. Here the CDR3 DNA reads TGTGCCAGCAGAGCGGACAGGGCGGGGGCCAACGTCCTGACTTTC.